These T cell receptor beta chains were read from a single sample in a study of blood T cell repertoires in COVID-19. Sequenced by immunoSEQ multiplex PCR; TCRdb stores in-frame clones only, minus some. The sample lists roughly 150,000 clones; 80% to 90% were seen once. The sample was peripheral blood. The receptors were sampled from a woman older than 75 with acute or convalescent COVID-19. Both conserved end residues are part of each CDR3.

14 | TRBJ1-4 | TRBV28 | CASSLSGRNEKLFF
15 | TRBJ2-7 | TRBV19 | CASSPIDRDADEQYF
14 | TRBJ1-5 | TRBV19 | CASTRTGFNQPQHF
15 | TRBJ2-1 | TRBV30 | CAWTAGGNTYNEQFF
13 | TRBJ1-5 | TRBV10-3 | CAISGQDNQPQHF
16 | TRBJ1-5 | TRBV6-4 | CASSIPGVGGNQPQHF
14 | TRBJ2-2 | TRBV5-4 | CASSWKGGTGELFF
14 | TRBJ1-5 | TRBV11-3 | CASSPHREGQPQHF
13 | TRBJ1-5 | TRBV19 | CASSQNSNQPQHF
15 | TRBJ2-2 | TRBV28 | CASSPTGGITGELFF
12 | TRBJ1-1 | TRBV3-1/TRBV3-2 | CASSEMNTEAFF
21 | TRBJ1-4 | TRBV19 | CASSTSGTGSISRTTNEKLFF
13 | TRBJ2-7 | TRBV6-5 | CASAEGGTYEQYF
13 | TRBJ2-5 | TRBV5-1 | CASSRGRQETQYF
15 | TRBJ2-3 | TRBV6-2/TRBV6-3 | CASSSGQGVSYTQYF
14 | TRBJ1-5 | TRBV27 | CASSLLGGDQPQHF
11 | TRBJ1-1 | TRBV6-2/TRBV6-3 | CASSYNREAFF
18 | TRBJ2-4 | TRBV4-1 | CASSQERILAVTKNIQYF
15 | TRBJ1-1 | TRBV6-2/TRBV6-3 | CASSYYTGGRTEAFF
14 | TRBJ1-2 | TRBV5-1 | CASSPRRGVEGYTF
14 | TRBJ2-3 | TRBV27 | CASSLAGGKDTQYF
14 | TRBJ1-4 | TRBV18 | CASSGGSGNEKLFF
15 | TRBJ2-1 | TRBV3-1/TRBV3-2 | CASSQDSVSSNEQFF
15 | TRBJ1-1 | TRBV5-1 | CASSLGTGVDTEAFF
19 | TRBJ2-1 | TRBV29-1 | CSVESDRDGSSRVWNEQFF